These 24 T cell receptor beta chains were sequenced from one sample in a study of early T cells in non-severe SARS-CoV-2 infection (dated by TCRdb to the early 2020s). Libraries were prepared through 5' RACE. Sequencing relied on a NextSeq 500. The raw public data were reprocessed by TCRdb itself: fastp quality trimming at Q25, MiXCR clonotype calling, in-frame beta chains only. Identical CDR3 protein sequences are pooled into one entry, listed with their most common genes and DNA. A total of under 35,000 distinct CDR3 sequences appear in this sample, around 4.4% of them only once. Of the sample, 9.5% to 13% falls within the top ten clones. The sequenced material came from whole blood. All receptors come from an adult who was a healthcare worker with PCR-confirmed SARS-CoV-2 infection or an uninfected control (not recorded which).

In this sample, this clonotype turned up many times. The chain links TRBV11-2 to TRBJ1-3, with D possibly TRBD1 on 5 matching bases. CDR3 length: 15 residues. Germline-derived CDR1 and CDR2 are SGHAT and FQNNGV. V lost 5 bases, J lost 0 bases, and 11 bases lay in between. CDR3 in amino acids: CASSPPGDSGNTIYF. As DNA, the CDR3 is TGTGCCAGCAGCCCCCCGGGGGACTCTGGAAACACCATATATTTT.

The CDR3 here is CSATPGQRHADTQYF. The CDR3 region has the DNA TGCAGTGCTACGCCCGGACAGAGGCACGCAGATACGCAGTATTTT. This chain joins TRBV20-1 and TRBJ2-3, with D possibly being TRBD1 (6 bases). The CDR3 is 15 amino acids. Trimming removed 4 bases from V and 4 bases from J, with 18 bases in between. Germline V CDR1 and CDR2: DFQATT, SNEGSKA (reference sequence).

This clonotype was recorded at least ten times. The chain carries TRBV2 and TRBJ1-4, with TRBD1 matching 7 bases. Per germline, CDR1 SNHLY and CDR2 FYNNEI. Germline trimming cut 4 bases from V and 10 bases from J; bases unmatched to any gene: 6. The CDR3 has 13 amino acids. The CDR3 coding sequence is TGTGCCAGCAGTGGGGATAACAGGGGAAAACTGTTTTTT. Translated, it gives CASSGDNRGKLFF.

This clonotype is medium-sized in the sample. This chain joins TRBV11-2 and TRBJ2-2; D is ambiguous. The CDR3 has 14 residues. V was cut by 1 base and J by 3 bases, with 6 bases left in between. CDR1 is SGHAT, CDR2 FQNNGV, per germline. CDR3 region: CASSLAPYTGELFF. In nucleotides, the CDR3 is TGTGCCAGCAGCTTAGCCCCGTACACCGGGGAGCTGTTTTTT.

This clonotype has just a few counts. The V and J genes are TRBV6-6 and TRBJ1-1; the D is unclear. Per the germline V gene, CDR1 is MNHNY and CDR2 is SVGAGI (reference sequence). This CDR3 spans 12 amino acids. V dropped 5 bases and J dropped 5 bases, with 9 bases sitting between them. Written as DNA, the CDR3 is TGTGCCAGCAGTCTAGAACTGACTGAAGCTTTCTTT. Encoded protein: CASSLELTEAFF.

This clonotype was seen many times. J is TRBJ1-4 and V is TRBV30, with D maybe TRBD1 (5 bases). CDR1 and CDR2 from the germline V gene are GTSNPN and SVGIG (reference sequence). V dropped 6 bases and J dropped 8 bases, with 16 bases sitting between them. This CDR3 is 13 amino acids long. CDR3 residues: CACTREIKEKLFF. In DNA, the CDR3 is TGTGCCTGCACCAGGGAGATTAAGGAAAAACTGTTTTTT.

This clonotype was found a few times. This sequence joins TRBV29-1 and TRBJ2-5, with TRBD2 identical over 10 bases. The V gene's germline CDR1 is SQVTM and CDR2 ANQGSEA. CDR3 length equals 16 residues. V lost 6 bases to trimming and J lost 2 bases; unmatched junction nucleotides: 12. The chain's CDR3 is CSVRQSVAGGQETQYF. For the CDR3, the DNA is TGCAGCGTACGACAGTCGGTAGCGGGGGGACAAGAGACCCAGTACTTC.

This clonotype has at least ten counts. This chain links TRBV4-1 with TRBJ1-1, with D possibly TRBD1 on 5 matching bases. V lost 0 bases and J 8 bases, leaving 22 bases between the germline ends. Germline loops: CDR1 MGHRA, CDR2 YSYEKL. The CDR3 is 17 residues long. The CDR3 sequence: CASSQEGWGRGESEAFF. CDR3 DNA: TGCGCCAGCAGCCAAGAAGGTTGGGGTCGAGGGGAAAGCGAAGCTTTCTTT.

This clonotype was counted ten times or more. The rearrangement uses TRBV20-1 and TRBJ1-5; TRBD1 is a possible D gene (6 bases). V lost 1 base and J 0 bases, leaving 10 bases between the germline ends. The CDR3 loop spans 15 amino acids. CDR1 and CDR2 (germline): DFQATT, SNEGSKA (reference sequence). The CDR3 loop reads CSARAGTYSNQPQHF. The CDR3 DNA sequence: TGCAGTGCTAGAGCCGGGACATATAGCAATCAGCCCCAGCATTTT.

The DNA for the CDR3 is TGTGCCAGCAGTGAATTCACCGGGAGCTTCACCGCTAGCACAGATACGCAGTATTTT. It translates to CASSEFTGSFTASTDTQYF. The chain links TRBV25-1 to TRBJ2-3; perhaps TRBD2 as D (6 bases). The germline V gene has CDR1 MGHDK and CDR2 SYGVNS. This CDR3 is built from 19 residues. The germline V and J ends were trimmed by 1 base and 0 bases, with 20 bases remaining between them.

This clonotype was counted ten times or more. This CDR3 reads CASSIDATGAYNEQFF. The CDR3 coding sequence is TGTGCCAGTAGTATAGATGCTACAGGGGCCTACAATGAGCAGTTCTTC. This chain uses TRBV19 with TRBJ2-1; 7 nucleotides agree with TRBD1. CDR3 length: 16 amino acids. Germline assignment: CDR1 LNHDA and CDR2 SQIVND (reference sequence). Unmatched junction bases numbered 4, after V lost 0 bases and J lost 2 bases.

This clonotype was detected only a few times. J is TRBJ2-5 and V is TRBV28; 8 positions match TRBD1. CDR3 length equals 16 residues. Losses at the gene ends were 4 bases for V and 4 bases for J; bases not matched to a gene: 11. The germline gives CDR1 MDHEN, CDR2 SYDVKM. CDR3 sequence: CASSSPDRGAGETQYF. The CDR3 region has the DNA TGTGCCAGCAGTTCGCCCGACAGGGGCGCGGGAGAGACCCAGTACTTC.

This clonotype was seen at least ten times. The chain uses TRBV9 and TRBJ2-7; D is undetermined. The V end was cut by 0 bases, the J end by 6 bases, with 10 bases between. CDR3 length: 13 residues. In germline, CDR1 is SGDLS, CDR2 YYNGEE. The CDR3, as DNA: TGTGCCAGCAGCGTAGCCCAGAGAGGCGAGCAGTACTTC. This encodes CASSVAQRGEQYF.

In its sample, this clonotype was seen a few times. This rearrangement joins TRBV14 to TRBJ2-7; D remains unclear. Germline V gene data show CDR1 as SGHDN and CDR2 as FVKESK. The CDR3 loop spans 12 amino acids. Deletions cut 6 bases from V and 7 bases from J, with 13 bases between. The CDR3 spells CASSPSHIEQYF. The DNA of the CDR3 is TGTGCCAGCAGTCCCTCTCACATTGAGCAGTACTTC.

This clonotype was detected ten times or more. J is TRBJ2-7 and V is TRBV6-5; 7 nucleotides align to TRBD2. The CDR3 length is 14 residues. Germline V lookup: CDR1 MNHEY, CDR2 SVGAGI. After removal of 0 bases from V and 2 bases from J, the junction contained 1 base not matched to a gene. CDR3 residues: CASSYSGTTYEQYF. CDR3 DNA: TGTGCCAGCAGTTACTCCGGGACTACCTACGAGCAGTACTTC.

This clonotype has at least ten counts. The chain employs TRBV20-1 and TRBJ2-1; D remains unclear. The V gene lost 2 bases and the J gene lost 0 bases, with 14 bases spanning the gap. Germline values: CDR1 DFQATT, CDR2 SNEGSKA (reference sequence). CDR3 length: 16 residues. The CDR3 sequence: CSARQLGGSSYNEQFF. In DNA, the CDR3 is TGCAGTGCTAGACAGCTGGGTGGATCCTCCTACAATGAGCAGTTCTTC.

This clonotype was detected only a few times. The chain carries TRBV12-3 or TRBV12-4 and TRBJ2-7; D is perhaps TRBD1 (5 bases). Trimming shortened V by 2 bases and J by 3 bases, and 11 bases separated the two germline ends. The CDR3 length is 14 residues. CDR3 loop: CASSLRQGLYEQYF. The CDR3 region has the DNA TGTGCCAGCAGTTTAAGGCAGGGCCTCTACGAGCAGTACTTC.

This clonotype was recorded a few times. The genes are TRBV5-1 and TRBJ2-3; the match to TRBD2 covers 10 bases. This CDR3 comprises 15 residues. Germline-derived CDR1 and CDR2 are SGHRS and YFSETQ. Losses at the gene ends were 7 bases for V and 0 bases for J; bases not matched to a gene: 5. The CDR3 spells CASVTSGRSTDTQYF. The CDR3 DNA is TGCGCCAGCGTGACTAGCGGGCGTAGCACAGATACGCAGTATTTT.

This clonotype was picked up many times. This chain uses TRBV7-8 with TRBJ2-6, with 10 bases that match TRBD1. The CDR3 has 19 residues. Germline V gives CDR1 SGHVS, CDR2 FQNEAQ. After removal of 2 bases from V and 0 bases from J, the junction contained 7 bases not matched to a gene. The CDR3 bases are TGTGCCAGCAGCTTACCGAGACAGGGGGCGAACTCTGGGGCCAACGTCCTGACTTTC. Its translation: CASSLPRQGANSGANVLTF.

This clonotype was detected only a few times. The chain employs TRBV7-9 and TRBJ1-1; no reliable D call. The CDR3 contains 14 residues. CDR1 is SEHNR, CDR2 FQNEAQ, per germline (reference sequence). Trimming cost V 3 bases and J 1 base, with 9 bases left between them. CDR3 DNA: TGTGCCAGCAGCTTGTTTGGGGAGAACACTGAAGCTTTCTTT. This encodes CASSLFGENTEAFF.

This clonotype was recorded many times. CDR3 protein: CASSLAGATYEQYF. In DNA form, the CDR3 reads TGTGCCAGCAGCTTAGCTGGAGCCACCTACGAGCAGTACTTC. The chain employs TRBV11-2 and TRBJ2-7; no reliable D call. The CDR3 has 14 amino acids. Germline values: CDR1 SGHAT, CDR2 FQNNGV. V was shortened by 1 base and J by 2 bases, with 9 bases between the two germline ends.

This clonotype was recorded a few times. The rearrangement joins TRBV28 to TRBJ1-2; D gene uncertain. The V and J ends lost 4 bases and 7 bases respectively, with 7 bases between them. The CDR3 consists of 11 residues. The germline V gene encodes CDR1 MDHEN and CDR2 SYDVKM. The CDR3: CASSYLFGYTF. The CDR3 DNA is TGTGCCAGCAGTTACCTCTTTGGCTACACCTTC.

This clonotype was seen a few times. The gene calls are TRBV10-3 and TRBJ2-7; TRBD1 agrees at 7 bases. This CDR3 is built from 14 residues. Germline V lookup: CDR1 ENHRY, CDR2 SYGVKD. J lost 0 bases, V lost 6 bases, and 5 bases had no gene match. For the CDR3, the DNA is TGTGCCATCAGCCGGGGACAGCTCTCCTACGAGCAGTACTTC. This sequence encodes CAISRGQLSYEQYF.

V usage is TRBV28 and J usage is TRBJ2-3, with D tentatively TRBD1 or TRBD2 (5 bases each). Trimming stripped 9 bases from V and 3 bases from J, with 10 bases between. The CDR3 extends over 12 amino acids. Germline V gene sequence: CDR1 MDHEN, CDR2 SYDVKM. The CDR3 coding sequence is TGTGCCAGTAGGGACCTAACAGATACGCAGTATTTT. It codes for CASRDLTDTQYF.